This T cell receptor beta chain comes out of a study of T cell responses to AZD1222 COVID-19 vaccine. In the study overall: Second doses were pooled across both intervals (about 4 or about 12 weeks).

Clones were read by immunoSEQ multiplex PCR, and TCRdb kept only the in-frame ones, dropping some. The sample consists of 95,000 to 150,000 clones, approximately 92% of them appearing once. Study-level results: Increases in Spike-specific TCR breadth and depth were seen after two AZD1222 doses. Donors were largely white British and mainly female; clonal diversity was possibly underestimated. Sampled repertoires all dated from after the peak T cell response.

This clone was counted a few times. Antigen: not known. This specimen consisted of peripheral blood, obtained on day 0 of AZD1222 vaccination. The sequence was obtained from an adult in good health.

CDR3 region: CASELRGRVDTGELFF. Written as DNA, the CDR3 is TGTGCCAGCGAACTCCGGGGCAGGGTAGACACCGGGGAGCTGTTTTTT. J is TRBJ2-2 and V is TRBV7-9, with D perhaps assigned TRBD1 or TRBD2 (5 bases each). The CDR3 has 16 residues. From germline, CDR1 is SEHNR and CDR2 FQNEAQ (reference sequence). V was clipped by 8 bases and J by 3 bases, with 19 bases between them.